These T cell receptor beta chains were read from a single sample in a study of CD8 T cells in Susac syndrome. Each CDR3 protein gets one entry after TCRdb re-called the immunoSEQ multiplex PCR reads with MiXCR. The sample shows some 200,000 distinct CDR3 sequences, 95% of them seen only once. Sequencing was performed on CD4+ T cells from PBMCs. Receptor source: a human donor with Susac syndrome. Both conserved end residues are part of each CDR3. Each record gives: V gene, D gene, J gene, clone size, CDR3 protein, CDR3 DNA. The D gene is left open where the match is weak. Clone sizes are given selectively: once, few, many, or a class where the clone is expanded.

>TRBV3-1|TRBD1|TRBJ2-7|.
CASSRGQGTVEQYF
TGTGCCAGCAGCCGAGGACAGGGGACGGTCGAGCAGTACTTC
>TRBV6-5|TRBD1|TRBJ1-2|.
CASKGASYGYTF
TGTGCCAGCAAGGGGGCGAGCTATGGCTACACCTTC
>TRBV29-1|.|TRBJ2-7|.
CSVHASSYEQYF
TGCAGCGTTCACGCCAGCTCCTACGAGCAGTACTTC
>TRBV12-3/TRBV12-4|TRBD1|TRBJ2-7|.
CASSRGQVSAYEQYF
TGTGCCAGCAGTCGGGGACAGGTCAGCGCCTACGAGCAGTACTTC
>TRBV5-1|TRBD1|TRBJ1-1|.
CASSLLTGENTEAFF
TGCGCCAGCAGCTTGTTGACAGGGGAGAACACTGAAGCTTTCTTT
>TRBV4-3|TRBD1|TRBJ2-7|.
CASSPDRGPYEQYF
TGCGCCAGCAGCCCCGACAGGGGTCCCTACGAGCAGTACTTC
>TRBV19|TRBD1|TRBJ1-5|.
CASTPMGQGGQPQHF
TGTGCCAGTACCCCCATGGGACAGGGAGGACAGCCCCAGCATTTT
>TRBV12-3/TRBV12-4|.|TRBJ2-7|.
CASTGKGFEQYF
TGTGCCAGCACCGGAAAAGGGTTCGAGCAGTACTTC
>TRBV29-1|.|TRBJ2-7|.
CSVELEAASYEQYF
TGCAGCGTTGAACTTGAGGCAGCCAGCTACGAGCAGTACTTC
>TRBV12-3/TRBV12-4|TRBD1|TRBJ2-3|.
CASSKTGGTDTQYF
TGTGCCAGCTCGAAGACAGGGGGCACAGATACGCAGTATTTT
>TRBV6-4|.|TRBJ2-3|.
CASSERGSTDTQYF
TGTGCCAGCAGTGAGAGGGGGAGCACAGATACGCAGTATTTT
>TRBV10-3|.|TRBJ2-5|.
CAISTPYQETQYF
TGTGCCATCAGTACTCCGTACCAAGAGACCCAGTACTTC
>TRBV6-5|.|TRBJ2-5|.
CASSYSPPRGAEETQYF
TGTGCCAGCAGTTACTCACCTCCCCGGGGGGCCGAGGAGACCCAGTACTTC
>TRBV6-5|TRBD1|TRBJ2-7|.
CASRNGQGDEQYF
TGTGCCAGCAGAAATGGACAGGGTGATGAGCAGTACTTC
>TRBV14|.|TRBJ2-1|.
CASSHRQEFFGEQFF
TGTGCCAGCAGCCACCGACAGGAGTTTTTTGGTGAGCAGTTCTTC
>TRBV7-2|.|TRBJ1-3|.
CASSPTNSGNTIYF
TGTGCCAGCAGCCCGACAAACTCTGGAAACACCATATATTTT
>TRBV20-1|.|TRBJ1-1|.
CSARDQGVNTEAFF
TGCAGTGCTAGAGATCAGGGTGTGAACACTGAAGCTTTCTTT
>TRBV20-1|.|TRBJ2-5|.
CSARVPGRQETQYF
TGCAGTGCTAGAGTCCCGGGGCGGCAAGAGACCCAGTACTTC
>TRBV5-1|.|TRBJ1-6|.
CASSLGPDGGSYNSPLHF
TGCGCCAGCAGCTTGGGCCCCGACGGCGGCTCCTATAATTCACCCCTCCACTTT
>TRBV7-2|.|TRBJ2-5|.
CASSLNGGLNQETQYF
TGTGCCAGCAGCTTGAACGGGGGGCTGAATCAAGAGACCCAGTACTTC
>TRBV18|.|TRBJ1-6|.
CASSTRQVSYNSPLHF
TGTGCCAGCTCAACAAGACAGGTCTCCTATAATTCACCCCTCCACTTT
>TRBV29-1|TRBD1|TRBJ1-1|.
CSATTGSGTEAFF
TGCAGCGCAACGACAGGGTCGGGCACTGAAGCTTTCTTT
>TRBV9|.|TRBJ1-2|.
CASSVGRPIDGYTF
TGTGCCAGCAGCGTCGGACGGCCCATTGATGGCTACACCTTC
>TRBV5-1|.|TRBJ2-5|.
CASSPGSETQYF
TGCGCCAGCAGCCCTGGTTCCGAGACCCAGTACTTC
>TRBV18|.|TRBJ1-6|.
CASSPLLDRADSPLHF
TGTGCCAGCTCACCACTATTGGATAGAGCTGATTCACCCCTCCACTTT
>TRBV9|.|TRBJ1-5|.
CAKQRNQPQHF
TGTGCCAAGCAGCGGAATCAGCCCCAGCATTTT
>TRBV11-3|.|TRBJ2-2|.
CASSPTRSGGELFF
TGTGCCAGCAGCCCCACTCGGTCTGGAGGGGAGCTGTTTTTT
>TRBV7-9|TRBD2|TRBJ2-3|.
CASSSTTSGRTDTQYF
TGTGCCAGCAGCTCAACGACTAGCGGGCGCACAGATACGCAGTATTTT
>TRBV12-5|TRBD1|TRBJ2-7|.
CASALGTGFYEQYF
TGTGCTAGTGCCTTGGGGACAGGGTTCTACGAGCAGTACTTC
>TRBV12-3/TRBV12-4|TRBD1|TRBJ2-1|.
CASSLPGQTYNEQFF
TGTGCCAGCAGTTTACCGGGACAGACTTACAATGAGCAGTTCTTC
>TRBV5-4|TRBD1|TRBJ1-2|.
CASRMDRVGYGYTF
TGTGCCAGCAGAATGGACAGGGTGGGCTATGGCTACACCTTC
>TRBV4-3|TRBD2|TRBJ2-2|.
CASSQGLAGNTGELFF
TGCGCCAGCAGCCAAGGGCTAGCGGGGAACACCGGGGAGCTGTTTTTT
>TRBV6-2/TRBV6-3|.|TRBJ1-5|.
CASSPGPLKHF
TGTGCCAGCAGCCCCGGGCCGTTGAAGCATTTT
>TRBV27|TRBD1|TRBJ2-1|.
CASSSWDRGDEQFF
TGTGCCAGCAGTTCATGGGACAGGGGCGATGAGCAGTTCTTC
>TRBV19|TRBD1|TRBJ2-5|.
CASSKIGQAQETQYF
TGTGCCAGTAGTAAGATCGGACAGGCCCAAGAGACCCAGTACTTC
>TRBV20-1|TRBD1|TRBJ1-6|.
CSARRTGTARNSPLHF
TGCAGTGCTAGAAGGACCGGGACAGCGCGAAATTCACCCCTCCACTTT
>TRBV4-3|.|TRBJ1-5|.
CASSQGWDQPQHF
TGCGCCAGCAGCCAAGGGTGGGATCAGCCCCAGCATTTT
>TRBV18|TRBD1|TRBJ1-4|.
CASSPLQGAQKLFF
TGTGCCAGCTCACCATTGCAGGGGGCGCAGAAACTGTTTTTT
>TRBV28|.|TRBJ2-2|.
CASSREVATGELFF
TGTGCCAGCAGTAGGGAGGTGGCCACCGGGGAGCTGTTTTTT
>TRBV7-2|.|TRBJ2-3|once
CASSSLWRERAPDTQYF
TGTGCCAGCAGCTCCCTTTGGAGGGAGCGGGCCCCAGATACGCAGTATTTT
>TRBV30|TRBD2|TRBJ2-5|.
CAWRRPGGPDQYF
TGTGCCTGGAGAAGGCCGGGGGGGCCGGACCAGTACTTC
>TRBV12-3/TRBV12-4|TRBD1|TRBJ1-5|.
CASSFWTGIYQPQHF
TGTGCCAGCAGTTTTTGGACAGGGATTTATCAGCCCCAGCATTTT
>TRBV5-6|.|TRBJ2-7|.
CASSSSTRQWDYEQYF
TGTGCCAGCAGCTCCTCGACCCGACAGTGGGACTACGAGCAGTACTTC
>TRBV21-1|.|TRBJ1-5|.
CASTQPRDRNQPQHF
TGTGCCAGCACCCAACCCCGGGACCGCAATCAGCCCCAGCATTTT
>TRBV4-1|.|TRBJ2-7|.
CASSQDGPPSYEQYF
TGCGCCAGCAGCCAAGACGGGCCCCCAAGCTACGAGCAGTACTTC
>TRBV20-1|.|TRBJ1-2|.
CSAQQGGDYGYTF
TGCAGTGCTCAACAGGGAGGTGACTATGGCTACACCTTC
>TRBV18|.|TRBJ2-1|.
CASSSSSYNEQFF
TGTGCCAGCTCTTCGAGCTCCTACAATGAGCAGTTCTTC
>TRBV19|.|TRBJ2-3|.
CASRDYADTQYF
TGTGCCAGTAGGGATTATGCAGATACGCAGTATTTT
>TRBV7-9|.|TRBJ1-4|.
CASSAGTLDEKLFF
TGTGCCAGCAGCGCCGGGACCCTGGATGAAAAACTGTTTTTT
>TRBV5-1|.|TRBJ2-1|.
CASSPFRSGSSYNEQFF
TGCGCCAGCAGCCCTTTCCGGTCGGGCAGCTCCTACAATGAGCAGTTCTTC
>TRBV12-5|TRBD1|TRBJ1-6|.
CASGAQGRNSPLHF
TGTGCTAGTGGGGCACAGGGGCGTAATTCACCCCTCCACTTT
>TRBV9|.|TRBJ1-6|.
CASSVQVGRINSPLHF
TGTGCCAGCAGCGTCCAGGTAGGGCGGATTAATTCACCCCTCCACTTT
>TRBV5-1|TRBD1|TRBJ1-6|.
CASSLGQGPSSPLHF
TGCGCCAGCAGCCTAGGACAGGGTCCAAGTTCACCCCTCCACTTT
>TRBV29-1|TRBD2|TRBJ2-1|.
CSVGLAGVGNEQFF
TGCAGCGTTGGACTAGCGGGGGTGGGCAATGAGCAGTTCTTC
>TRBV7-3|.|TRBJ2-3|.
CASSVAGALRADTQYF
TGTGCCAGCAGCGTGGCGGGGGCCCTCCGGGCAGATACGCAGTATTTT
>TRBV13|TRBD1|TRBJ1-1|.
CASSPGTGTLINTEAFF
TGTGCCAGCAGCCCGGGGACAGGGACCTTGATCAACACTGAAGCTTTCTTT